The table lists the clone carrying this T cell receptor beta chain with many counts. CDR3 length: 13 amino acids. Trimming cost V 4 bases and J 10 bases, with 11 bases left between them. The germline V gene encodes CDR1 MNHEY and CDR2 SVGAGI. These data belong to a study of early T cells in non-severe SARS-CoV-2 infection. TCRdb redid the calling of the 5' RACE reads with MiXCR, one entry per CDR3 protein. Of 75,000 to 90,000 distinct CDR3 sequences in the sample, roughly 6% were seen once. The chain is built from TRBV6-5 and TRBJ1-6; D ambiguous. The clonotype was recovered from an adult who was a healthcare worker with PCR-confirmed SARS-CoV-2 infection or an uninfected control (not recorded which). Sequenced material: whole blood. In DNA, the CDR3 is TGTGCCAGCAGTTCAACGGTCGGCTCACCCCTCCACTTT. Amino acid sequence: CASSSTVGSPLHF.